These 30 T cell receptor beta chains share one sample of origin, sequenced in a study of blood T cell repertoires in COVID-19 (dated by TCRdb to about 2020). Receptor libraries were prepared by the immunoSEQ multiplex PCR assay. This immuneACCESS table, as held by TCRdb, lists in-frame sequences with V and J called but not all clones. Of the missing ones, under half trace to an unresolved V gene in checked studies; the others have no known cause. This sample is represented by approximately 140,000 clones; around 85% of them were singletons. The ten top clones hold 3% to 4% of the sample. The specimen was peripheral blood. The receptors derive from a man in his sixties or seventies with acute or convalescent COVID-19.

A few counts support this clone. The chain is built from TRBV7-2 and TRBJ1-4; 11 nucleotides line up with TRBD1. CDR3 size: 14 residues. The V and J ends lost 4 bases and 8 bases, in that order; junction bases with no gene match: 3. In germline, CDR1 is SGHTA, CDR2 FQGNSA. The CDR3 region has the DNA TGTGCCAGCAGCTCGGACAGGGGGCGAGAAAAACTGTTTTTT. It codes for CASSSDRGREKLFF.

The chain joins TRBV11-2 to TRBJ2-5, with TRBD1 matching over 8 bases. The J segment lost 5 bases and the V segment lost 5 bases, leaving 13 bases of the junction unmatched. The CDR3 covers 16 residues. Germline V gene sequence: CDR1 SGHAT, CDR2 FQNNGV. CDR3 loop: CASSRLSGQALETQYF. In DNA, the CDR3 is TGTGCCAGCAGCCGACTCTCGGGACAGGCCCTGGAGACCCAGTACTTC.

The chain recombines TRBV3-1 (or the pseudogene TRBV3-2) with TRBJ1-2; 7 nucleotides align to TRBD1. J gave up 4 bases and V 5 bases, and 7 bases lay outside the gene matches. CDR3 length equals 14 residues. Germline lookup yields CDR1 LGHDT and CDR2 YNNKEL (reference sequence). This CDR3 is CASSKGQTLYGYTF. The CDR3 region has the DNA TGTGCCAGCAGCAAGGGACAGACCCTCTATGGCTACACCTTC.

The chain combines TRBV28 with TRBJ1-2; TRBD1 agrees at 9 bases. The V segment lost 6 bases and the J segment 1 base; nucleotides outside the gene matches: 3. CDR1 is MDHEN and CDR2 is SYDVKM in the germline V gene. This CDR3 has 14 amino acids. The CDR3 reads CASSGTGNNYGYTF. CDR3 in DNA: TGTGCCAGCAGCGGGACAGGGAATAACTATGGCTACACCTTC.

This rearrangement joins TRBV4-2 to TRBJ2-7, with 10 bases that match TRBD2. Germline CDR1 LGHNA, CDR2 YNFKEQ. The CDR3 is 15 amino acids. V lost 3 bases to trimming and J lost 5 bases; unmatched junction nucleotides: 7. The CDR3 is CASSQGAGGGNEQYF. The CDR3, as DNA: TGTGCCAGCAGCCAGGGAGCGGGAGGGGGAAACGAGCAGTACTTC.

This chain joins TRBV3-1 (or the pseudogene TRBV3-2) and TRBJ2-1; perhaps TRBD1 as D (6 bases). Germline values: CDR1 LGHDT, CDR2 YNNKEL (reference sequence). Trimming stripped 1 base from V and 9 bases from J, with 7 bases between. The CDR3 totals 12 residues. The CDR3 loop is CASSQGGGEQFF. Written as DNA, the CDR3 is TGTGCCAGCAGCCAAGGAGGGGGTGAGCAGTTCTTC.

This rearrangement joins TRBV6-5 to TRBJ1-5; 10 bases fit TRBD1. The CDR3 runs to 14 residues. Germline-derived CDR1 and CDR2 are MNHEY and SVGAGI. J was trimmed by 2 bases and V by 8 bases; bases with no gene match: 3. The CDR3 nucleotides read TGTGCCAGCTCCGGGACAGGGGGCAATCAGCCCCAGCATTTT. Protein sequence: CASSGTGGNQPQHF.

The chain uses TRBV2 and TRBJ2-5, with 9 bases lining up with TRBD2. V trimming: 8 bases; J trimming: 4 bases; junction bases outside the gene matches: 8. The CDR3 spans 14 residues. Germline CDR1 SNHLY, CDR2 FYNNEI. CDR3 sequence (DNA): TGTGCCAGCTCCGTAGCGGGAGTTGGAGAGACCCAGTACTTC. It specifies CASSVAGVGETQYF.

The rearrangement uses TRBV5-1 and TRBJ2-7, with unresolved D. Germline loops: CDR1 SGHRS, CDR2 YFSETQ. The V end lost 0 bases, the J end lost 1 base, and 11 bases lay between the germline ends. The CDR3 runs to 15 residues. CDR3 DNA: TGCGCCAGCAGCTTGGGCAGGCCCACTTCCTACGAGCAGTACTTC. Its translation is CASSLGRPTSYEQYF.

This clone showed up just once. This rearrangement joins TRBV6-5 to TRBJ2-7; no definite D call. The ends were cut back, 6 bases at V and 5 bases at J, with 8 bases in the middle. There are 11 residues in the CDR3. Germline CDR1 reads MNHEY; CDR2 reads SVGAGI. As DNA, the CDR3 is TGTGCCAGCAGAATAGTCAACGAGCAGTACTTC. Protein product: CASRIVNEQYF.

The gene calls are TRBV10-1 and TRBJ2-7; 8 nucleotides match TRBD1. The trim removed 3 bases at V and 1 base at J, leaving 11 bases unmatched. Germline assignment: CDR1 WNHNN and CDR2 SYGVQD (reference sequence). The CDR3 is 17 amino acids. Here the CDR3 reads CASSDPAGGEWSYEQYF. CDR3 nucleotide sequence: TGCGCCAGCAGTGACCCGGCAGGGGGCGAATGGTCCTACGAGCAGTACTTC.

The chain links TRBV7-9 to TRBJ2-5; TRBD2 aligns across 10 bases. CDR1 and CDR2 (germline): SEHNR, FQNEAQ (reference sequence). CDR3 length: 16 amino acids. V dropped 1 base and J dropped 5; count of bases not matched to a gene: 7. The CDR3 nucleotides are TGTGCCAGCAGCTTAGTTCCTAGCGGGAGTTGGGAGACCCAGTACTTC. The encoded protein is CASSLVPSGSWETQYF.

J is TRBJ2-5 and V is TRBV7-3, with TRBD1 matching 7 bases. The CDR3 spans 15 residues. In germline, CDR1 is SGHTA, CDR2 FQGTGA. V was pared by 5 bases and J by 5 bases, with 11 bases of the junction left unmatched. The CDR3 loop is CASSPRGQWRETQYF. The CDR3 bases are TGTGCCAGCAGCCCCCGGGGACAGTGGAGGGAGACCCAGTACTTC. Looking up the rest from reference TRBV7-3 and TRBJ2-5 gives the full variable domain: GAGVSQTPSNKVTEKGKYVELRCDPISGHTALYWYRQSLGQGPEFLIYFQGTGAADDSGLPNDRFFAVRPEGSVSTLKIQRTERGDSAVYLCASSPRGQWRETQYFGPGTRLLVL.

The gene calls are TRBV28 and TRBJ2-7, with 9 bases that match TRBD1. Germline CDR1 reads MDHEN; CDR2 reads SYDVKM. The trim removed 8 bases at V and 0 bases at J, leaving 8 bases unmatched. The CDR3 extends over 15 amino acids. The CDR3 nucleotides read TGTGCCAGCGGGTCAGACAGGGGGAGCTCCTACGAGCAGTACTTC. Amino acid sequence: CASGSDRGSSYEQYF.

The chain combines TRBV24-1 with TRBJ2-1; TRBD2 aligns across 10 bases. Losses at the gene ends were 2 bases for V and 8 bases for J; bases not matched to a gene: 5. Germline CDR1 is KGHDR and CDR2 is SFDVKD. CDR3 length equals 15 residues. The CDR3 reads CATSDSSGSRYEQFF. CDR3 nucleotide sequence: TGTGCCACCAGTGATTCTAGCGGGAGTCGGTATGAGCAGTTCTTC.

The chain carries TRBV5-1 and TRBJ2-5, with a weak D call TRBD1 (7 bases). V was cut by 4 bases and J by 2 bases, with 18 bases left in between. The CDR3 totals 16 residues. Germline V gene lookup returns CDR1 SGHRS and CDR2 YFSETQ. The CDR3 spells CASSPAPGGLQETQYF. Here the CDR3 DNA reads TGCGCCAGCAGCCCCGCCCCAGGGGGACTGCAAGAGACCCAGTACTTC.

The CDR3 coding sequence is TGTGCCAGCAGTAAAGGGACAGGGCTTGAAAAACTGTTTTTT. It yields the protein CASSKGTGLEKLFF. The chain joins TRBV27 to TRBJ1-4, with 9 bases fitting TRBD1. Per the germline V gene, CDR1 is MNHEY and CDR2 is SMNVEV (reference sequence). J lost 7 bases, V lost 5 bases, and 5 bases had no gene match. The CDR3 contains 14 residues.

V gene TRBV3-1 (or the pseudogene TRBV3-2) combines with J gene TRBJ1-5; 9 bases map to TRBD1. Germline trimming cut 2 bases from V and 6 bases from J; bases unmatched to any gene: 2. Germline V CDR1 and CDR2: LGHDT, YNNKEL (reference sequence). The CDR3 length is 14 residues. The CDR3: CASSQTGGVQPQHF. In nucleotides, the CDR3 is TGTGCCAGCAGCCAAACAGGGGGCGTTCAGCCCCAGCATTTT.

The chain carries TRBV28 and TRBJ2-1, with TRBD2 matching 8 bases. Germline values: CDR1 MDHEN, CDR2 SYDVKM. With V trimmed by 5 bases and J by 2 bases, 11 bases remained unmatched. This CDR3 region has 17 residues. The CDR3: CASSITGRGRAYNEQFF. CDR3 bases: TGTGCCAGCAGTATTACCGGGAGGGGGAGGGCCTACAATGAGCAGTTCTTC.

This chain connects TRBV11-2 to TRBJ1-5, with D possibly TRBD1 on 5 matching bases. V was shortened by 5 bases and J by 4 bases, with 12 bases between the two germline ends. In germline, CDR1 is SGHAT, CDR2 FQNNGV. The CDR3 has 14 amino acids. The CDR3 DNA sequence: TGTGCCAGCAGCCAAAGCGGGACTAATCAGCCCCAGCATTTT. It translates to CASSQSGTNQPQHF. The full variable domain, its missing parts supplied by reference TRBV11-2 and TRBJ1-5, is EAGVAQSPRYKIIEKRQSVAFWCNPISGHATLYWYQQILGQGPKLLIQFQNNGVVDDSQLPKDRFSAERLKGVDSTLKIQPAKLEDSAVYLCASSQSGTNQPQHFGDGTRLSIL.

The V call is TRBV5-5, the J call TRBJ2-3; 13 bases are a match to TRBD2. This CDR3 has 16 amino acids. Germline CDR1 SGHKS, CDR2 YYEKEE (reference sequence). V shed 4 bases and J 5 bases; nucleotides not matched to a gene: 7. In nucleotides, the CDR3 is TGTGCCAGCAGCATCTGGACTAGCGGGAGACGAGATACGCAGTATTTT. Residues: CASSIWTSGRRDTQYF.

This chain joins TRBV11-1 and TRBJ2-1, with unresolved D. CDR1 SGHAT and CDR2 FQDESV come from the germline V gene (reference sequence). V lost 3 bases and J 0 bases, leaving 12 bases between the germline ends. The CDR3 contains 16 residues. CDR3 sequence reads: CASSLPGSYSYNEQFF. Here the CDR3 DNA reads TGTGCCAGCAGCTTGCCCGGGTCTTACTCCTACAATGAGCAGTTCTTC.

The rearrangement links TRBV5-5 to TRBJ2-1; D might be TRBD1 (6 bases). Germline V gives CDR1 SGHKS, CDR2 YYEKEE (reference sequence). V lost 0 bases to trimming and J lost 2 bases, with 9 bases between them. The CDR3 is made up of 15 amino acids. CDR3 nucleotide sequence: TGTGCCAGCAGCTTGGAGGGGGTAGCCTACAATGAGCAGTTCTTC. It specifies CASSLEGVAYNEQFF.

This clone has only one observation. The chain links TRBV29-1 to TRBJ1-2; D is undetermined. Trimming took off 0 bases at V and 4 bases at J, with 9 bases between the two ends. The V gene's germline CDR1 is SQVTM and CDR2 ANQGSEA. The CDR3 covers 13 residues. The CDR3 nucleotides read TGCAGCGTTGAAGATCGGTCCTTCTATGGCTACACCTTC. The encoded protein is CSVEDRSFYGYTF.

This chain links TRBV7-9 with TRBJ2-2, with a weak D call TRBD2 (5 bases). CDR3 length: 14 residues. Trimming pared 3 bases from V and 2 bases from J, leaving 7 bases between. In germline, CDR1 is SEHNR, CDR2 FQNEAQ (reference sequence). CDR3 sequence: CASSFEGNTGELFF. Written as DNA, the CDR3 is TGTGCCAGCAGCTTCGAGGGCAACACCGGGGAGCTGTTTTTT.

The chain's CDR3 is CASISGGRPYEQYF. The DNA of the CDR3 is TGTGCCAGCATCTCCGGGGGGAGGCCCTACGAGCAGTACTTC. This chain joins TRBV28 and TRBJ2-7, with TRBD2 matching 7 bases. With V trimmed by 7 bases and J by 2 bases, 8 bases remained unmatched. The CDR3 is made up of 14 amino acids. The germline V gene has CDR1 MDHEN and CDR2 SYDVKM.

The rearrangement uses TRBV5-8 and TRBJ1-3, with D possibly being TRBD1 (6 bases). This CDR3 is built from 15 residues. V was trimmed by 4 bases and J by 4 bases, leaving 15 bases between them. CDR1 and CDR2 (germline): SGHTS, YDEGEE. CDR3 residues: CASSQNRVAGNTIYF. Here the CDR3 DNA reads TGTGCCAGCAGCCAAAACAGGGTAGCGGGAAACACCATATATTTT.

J is TRBJ2-7 and V is TRBV27; D might be TRBD1 (6 bases). There are 13 residues in the CDR3. Per the germline V gene, CDR1 is MNHEY and CDR2 is SMNVEV (reference sequence). V was trimmed by 2 bases and J by 2 bases, leaving 7 bases between them. The CDR3 protein is CASSLTGTYEQYF. Here the CDR3 DNA reads TGTGCCAGCAGTTTAACAGGGACCTACGAGCAGTACTTC.

The chain recombines TRBV7-8 with TRBJ2-7; the match to TRBD2 covers 10 bases. V was pared by 6 bases and J by 2 bases, with 7 bases of the junction left unmatched. The CDR3 is 15 amino acids. Germline assignment: CDR1 SGHVS and CDR2 FQNEAQ. Here the CDR3 DNA reads TGTGCCAGCAGACCTACCGGGACTAGCGCCTACGAGCAGTACTTC. Protein: CASRPTGTSAYEQYF.

The genes are TRBV9 and TRBJ2-5; D not resolved. Trimming cost V 0 bases and J 5 bases, with 5 bases left between them. Germline loops: CDR1 SGDLS, CDR2 YYNGEE. The CDR3 is 12 amino acids. CDR3 DNA sequence: TGTGCCAGCAGCGTAGATAGTGAGACCCAGTACTTC. Amino acid sequence: CASSVDSETQYF.